This T cell receptor beta chain appears in the sequencing data of a study of OX40 agonist ivuxolimab in advanced cancers. Germline V gives CDR1 SGHTS, CDR2 YDEGEE. V gave up 0 bases and J gave up 3 bases, with 12 bases separating them. CDR3 length: 15 amino acids. Sequenced by immunoSEQ multiplex PCR; TCRdb stores in-frame clones only, minus some. The sample shows some 41,000 clones, roughly 89% of them seen only once. This clonotype originated in an adult with an advanced solid tumor such as melanoma, head and neck, liver or kidney cancer. J is TRBJ1-2 and V is TRBV5-8; D remains ambiguous. The input for sequencing was CD4+ or CD8+ T cells sorted from blood, taken in a trial of the OX40 agonist ivuxolimab. CDR3 sequence reads: CASSLGTTLDYGYTF. The CDR3 nucleotides read TGTGCCAGCAGCTTGGGGACGACTCTCGACTATGGCTACACCTTC.